One sample yielded the 11 T cell receptor beta chains listed below, sequenced in a study of blood T cell repertoires in COVID-19. Sequencing was performed with immunoSEQ multiplex PCR; in TCRdb, only in-frame clones are kept and a portion is missing. The table has about 50,000 clones, roughly 88% seen once. The sequenced sample consisted of peripheral blood. Receptors were obtained from a human donor in a cohort sampled during active COVID-19.

The chain carries TRBV4-3 and TRBJ1-1, with D possibly TRBD1 on 5 matching bases. CDR3 length: 13 residues. Germline loops: CDR1 LGHNA, CDR2 YSLEER. V dropped 1 base and J dropped 3 bases, with 6 bases sitting between them. Here the CDR3 DNA reads TGCGCCAGCAGCCAAGGACAGCACACTGAAGCTTTCTTT. The encoded protein is CASSQGQHTEAFF.

The chain employs TRBV18 and TRBJ1-1; D is uncertain. Germline V gives CDR1 KGHSH, CDR2 LQKENI. V gave up 9 bases and J gave up 5 bases, with 16 bases separating them. This CDR3 is built from 13 residues. The CDR3 DNA reads as TGTGCCAGTACCCTTCTCGAGGGAACTGAAGCTTTCTTT. Translating gives CASTLLEGTEAFF.

The chain carries TRBV5-5 and TRBJ2-7; TRBD2 aligns across 10 bases. V dropped 0 bases and J dropped 3; count of bases not matched to a gene: 12. Germline V gene data show CDR1 as SGHKS and CDR2 as YYEKEE (reference sequence). This CDR3 has 18 amino acids. This CDR3 is CASSLALAASGRIYEQYF. CDR3 DNA: TGTGCCAGCAGCTTGGCCTTAGCGGCTAGCGGGAGAATCTACGAGCAGTACTTC. Complete variable domain (other parts from reference TRBV5-5 and TRBJ2-7): DAGVTQSPTHLIKTRGQQVTLRCSPISGHKSVSWYQQVLGQGPQFIFQYYEKEERGRGNFPDRFSARQFPNYSSELNVNALLLGDSALYLCASSLALAASGRIYEQYFGPGTRLTVT.

This clone has just a few counts. The chain combines TRBV7-6 with TRBJ2-7; TRBD1 aligns across 8 bases. V gave up 4 bases and J gave up 0 bases; unmatched junction bases: 2. CDR1 SGHVS and CDR2 FNYEAQ come from the germline V gene. This CDR3 contains 14 residues. The CDR3 coding sequence is TGTGCCAGCAGCTCTACAGGGGGCTCCTACGAGCAGTACTTC. This gives the protein CASSSTGGSYEQYF.

This clone was recorded once. The rearrangement uses TRBV2 and TRBJ1-2; no reliable D call. The V gene's germline CDR1 is SNHLY and CDR2 FYNNEI. V shed 3 bases and J shed 4 bases, with 9 bases lying between them. The CDR3 is 13 amino acids. This CDR3 reads CASSDRRSYGYTF. CDR3 nucleotides: TGTGCCAGCAGTGACAGGAGGTCCTATGGCTACACCTTC.

The chain couples TRBV5-1 to TRBJ2-2; 7 bases line up with TRBD1. With 4 bases clipped from V and 0 bases from J, the junction kept 12 bases outside the gene matches. This CDR3 region has 18 residues. CDR1 and CDR2 from the germline V gene are SGHRS and YFSETQ. This CDR3 is CASSLRGGRPPNTGELFF. In nucleotides, the CDR3 is TGCGCCAGCAGCCTGAGAGGGGGCCGCCCCCCGAACACCGGGGAGCTGTTTTTT.

The chain has TRBV28 and TRBJ2-7, with D tentatively TRBD1 (6 bases). Germline-derived CDR1 and CDR2 are MDHEN and SYDVKM. Trimming removed 2 bases at V and 6 bases at J, with 20 bases between. The CDR3 sequence is 16 residues long. The CDR3 nucleotides are TGTGCCAGCAGTTTAAAATTGTGGGCAGGGGAAGGCGAGCAGTACTTC. Its translation: CASSLKLWAGEGEQYF.

The chain employs TRBV6-5 and TRBJ1-1; D possibly corresponds to TRBD1 (6 bases). Germline CDR1 is MNHEY and CDR2 is SVGAGI. Trimming shortened V by 5 bases and J by 1 base, and 8 bases separated the two germline ends. The CDR3 length is 13 residues. The CDR3 DNA sequence: TGTGCCAGCAGTAACAGGGAGAACACTGAAGCTTTCTTT. Amino acids: CASSNRENTEAFF.

In its sample, this clone was seen a few times. This chain uses TRBV7-6 with TRBJ2-3, with 7 nucleotides matching TRBD2. The germline CDR1 and CDR2 sequences are SGHVS and FNYEAQ. Unmatched junction bases numbered 11, after V lost 2 bases and J lost 0 bases. The CDR3 extends over 18 amino acids. The CDR3 sequence is CASSLQRGGVPSTDTQYF. The CDR3 DNA sequence: TGTGCCAGCAGCTTACAGCGCGGGGGAGTTCCCAGCACAGATACGCAGTATTTT.

The rearrangement links TRBV19 to TRBJ1-2; TRBD1 aligns across 10 bases. Germline V CDR1 and CDR2: LNHDA, SQIVND (reference sequence). J was trimmed by 2 bases and V by 4 bases; bases with no gene match: 10. The CDR3 length is 17 residues. The CDR3 sequence is CASSTVDRGLMNYGYTF. CDR3 nucleotide sequence: TGTGCCAGTAGTACCGTCGACAGGGGGCTAATGAACTATGGCTACACCTTC.

J is TRBJ1-5 and V is TRBV6-2 or TRBV6-3, with 9 positions matching TRBD1. V was clipped by 5 bases and J by 1 base; unmatched bases: 12. The germline CDR1 and CDR2 sequences are MNHEY and SVGEGT. CDR3 size: 18 residues. CDR3 sequence (DNA): TGTGCCAGCAGTCACGTTACAGGGGGCCCTCCGAGCAATCAGCCCCAGCATTTT. It specifies CASSHVTGGPPSNQPQHF.